These T cell receptor beta chains were read from a single sample in a study of blood T cell repertoires in COVID-19. Profiling relied on immunoSEQ multiplex PCR, and the TCRdb table lists in-frame clones only, not all of them. The profile shows over 70,000 clones, around 77% of them singletons. The sequencing sample was made of peripheral blood. Receptors were obtained from a man aged 70-80 years with active or convalescent COVID-19. Each CDR3 is given with its conserved first and last residue. D genes are given only for firm matches. A clone size is listed for some rows: how often the clone was seen (once, few, many), or a class if it is expanded.

j_gene: TRBJ1-5; abundance: NA; len: 16; d_gene: NA; v_gene: TRBV25-1; CDR3aa: CASSGPGTSGNQPQHF; CDR3nt: TGTGCCAGCAGTGGTCCCGGGACATCAGGCAATCAGCCCCAGCATTTT
j_gene: TRBJ2-3; abundance: NA; len: 14; d_gene: TRBD2; v_gene: TRBV20-1; CDR3aa: CSASRAGELDTQYF; CDR3nt: TGCAGTGCTAGTCGAGCGGGGGAGTTAGATACGCAGTATTTT
j_gene: TRBJ2-3; abundance: NA; len: 16; d_gene: TRBD2; v_gene: TRBV7-3; CDR3aa: CASSPGTSGGTDTQYF; CDR3nt: TGTGCCAGCAGCCCGGGGACTAGCGGGGGAACAGATACGCAGTATTTT
j_gene: TRBJ2-7; abundance: once; len: 13; d_gene: NA; v_gene: TRBV6-5; CDR3aa: CASSYSRGYEQYF; CDR3nt: TGTGCCAGCAGTTACTCGCGGGGTTACGAGCAGTACTTC
j_gene: TRBJ1-1; abundance: NA; len: 15; d_gene: NA; v_gene: TRBV2; CDR3aa: CASEGEGRWNTEAFF; CDR3nt: TGTGCCAGCGAGGGTGAGGGAAGATGGAACACTGAAGCTTTCTTT
j_gene: TRBJ2-7; abundance: NA; len: 13; d_gene: TRBD1; v_gene: TRBV10-3; CDR3aa: CAIRTGETYEQYF; CDR3nt: TGTGCCATCAGAACAGGGGAAACCTACGAGCAGTACTTC
j_gene: TRBJ2-5; abundance: NA; len: 15; d_gene: NA; v_gene: TRBV7-3; CDR3aa: CASSLMGSSSETQYF; CDR3nt: TGTGCCAGCAGCTTAATGGGGTCTAGCAGTGAGACCCAGTACTTC
j_gene: TRBJ2-5; abundance: NA; len: 14; d_gene: NA; v_gene: TRBV5-1; CDR3aa: CASSRTRAQETQYF; CDR3nt: TGCGCCAGCAGCCGAACCAGGGCTCAAGAGACCCAGTACTTC
j_gene: TRBJ2-1; abundance: few; len: 15; d_gene: TRBD2; v_gene: TRBV19; CDR3aa: CASSPRGVTYNEQFF; CDR3nt: TGTGCCAGTAGTCCCCGGGGGGTTACCTACAATGAGCAGTTCTTC
j_gene: TRBJ1-6; abundance: NA; len: 14; d_gene: TRBD1; v_gene: TRBV14; CDR3aa: CASSHAGGNSPLHF; CDR3nt: TGTGCCAGCAGCCACGCAGGGGGTAATTCACCCCTCCACTTT
j_gene: TRBJ1-2; abundance: NA; len: 14; d_gene: NA; v_gene: TRBV5-4; CDR3aa: CASSLDGGNYGYTF; CDR3nt: TGTGCCAGCAGCTTGGACGGAGGGAACTATGGCTACACCTTC
j_gene: TRBJ1-2; abundance: NA; len: 11; d_gene: NA; v_gene: TRBV30; CDR3aa: CAWTKSRGYTF; CDR3nt: TGTGCCTGGACGAAATCCCGGGGCTACACCTTC
j_gene: TRBJ2-1; abundance: NA; len: 16; d_gene: NA; v_gene: TRBV4-1; CDR3aa: CASSQVRQGAYNEQFF; CDR3nt: TGCGCCAGCAGCCAAGTGCGGCAGGGTGCCTACAATGAGCAGTTCTTC
j_gene: TRBJ1-1; abundance: once; len: 14; d_gene: NA; v_gene: TRBV7-9; CDR3aa: CASSPPYMNTEAFF; CDR3nt: TGTGCCAGCAGCCCCCCTTATATGAACACTGAAGCTTTCTTT
j_gene: TRBJ2-5; abundance: NA; len: 12; d_gene: NA; v_gene: TRBV14; CDR3aa: CASSQGEETQYF; CDR3nt: TGTGCCAGCAGCCAAGGGGAGGAGACCCAGTACTTC
j_gene: TRBJ1-1; abundance: NA; len: 13; d_gene: NA; v_gene: TRBV10-2; CDR3aa: CASSRERNTEAFF; CDR3nt: TGCGCCAGCAGTAGGGAGCGGAACACTGAAGCTTTCTTT
j_gene: TRBJ1-1; abundance: NA; len: 14; d_gene: NA; v_gene: TRBV6-1; CDR3aa: CASSEVISQGGAFF; CDR3nt: TGTGCCAGCAGTGAAGTGATAAGCCAGGGCGGAGCTTTCTTT
j_gene: TRBJ2-2; abundance: few; len: 17; d_gene: NA; v_gene: TRBV2; CDR3aa: CASSLLREGANTGELFF; CDR3nt: TGTGCCAGCTCCCTACTCAGGGAAGGGGCGAACACCGGGGAGCTGTTTTTT
j_gene: TRBJ2-2; abundance: NA; len: 14; d_gene: TRBD1; v_gene: TRBV4-1; CDR3aa: CASSQGQGAGELFF; CDR3nt: TGCGCCAGCAGCCAAGGACAGGGCGCCGGGGAGCTGTTTTTT
j_gene: TRBJ2-3; abundance: NA; len: 19; d_gene: NA; v_gene: TRBV19; CDR3aa: CASSLSRLGGGTDTDTQYF; CDR3nt: TGTGCCAGTAGTCTCTCCAGGCTTGGGGGGGGCACTGACACAGATACGCAGTATTTT
j_gene: TRBJ2-3; abundance: few; len: 17; d_gene: TRBD2; v_gene: TRBV5-1; CDR3aa: CASSQGLAGAHTDTQYF; CDR3nt: TGCGCCAGCAGCCAGGGACTAGCGGGGGCGCACACAGATACGCAGTATTTT
j_gene: TRBJ1-4; abundance: once; len: 13; d_gene: NA; v_gene: TRBV7-9; CDR3aa: CASSLGQTEKLFF; CDR3nt: TGTGCCAGCAGCTTAGGACAGACTGAAAAACTGTTTTTT
j_gene: TRBJ1-6; abundance: NA; len: 13; d_gene: NA; v_gene: TRBV6-5; CDR3aa: CASTGRKNSPLHF; CDR3nt: TGTGCCAGCACGGGGAGGAAAAATTCACCCCTCCACTTT
j_gene: TRBJ1-2; abundance: NA; len: 13; d_gene: NA; v_gene: TRBV4-1; CDR3aa: CASSQDSVYGYTF; CDR3nt: TGCGCCAGCAGCCAAGACTCGGTCTATGGCTACACCTTC
j_gene: TRBJ1-1; abundance: NA; len: 13; d_gene: NA; v_gene: TRBV29-1; CDR3aa: CSVAGRGKREAFF; CDR3nt: TGCAGCGTTGCTGGAAGAGGAAAGCGTGAAGCTTTCTTT
j_gene: TRBJ2-3; abundance: NA; len: 14; d_gene: NA; v_gene: TRBV7-3; CDR3aa: CASSLGRSGDTQYF; CDR3nt: TGTGCCAGCAGCTTAGGGAGAAGTGGGGATACGCAGTATTTT